A single sample gave rise to the 26 T cell receptor beta chains below, sequenced in a study of blood T cell repertoires in COVID-19. Using immunoSEQ multiplex PCR, the repertoire was profiled, and TCRdb retains in-frame clones only, with some absent. The sample gives approximately 6,600 clones, 80% to 90% of which show up once; roughly 4% is in the top ten. The sequencing input was peripheral blood. The receptors originated from an elderly man with active COVID-19.

A single count supports this clone. The chain joins TRBV27 to TRBJ2-1; 11 bases fit TRBD2. Unmatched junction bases numbered 16, after V lost 4 bases and J lost 8 bases. Germline assignment: CDR1 MNHEY and CDR2 SMNVEV (reference sequence). This CDR3 is built from 18 residues. The DNA of the CDR3 is TGTGCCAGCAGTTCTACTAGGCCGACTAGCGGGAAGTTGGATGAGCAGTTCTTC. It yields the protein CASSSTRPTSGKLDEQFF.

This clone appeared a single time. The CDR3 DNA is TGCAGCGTTGAGTTCGGACTAGCGGCCCGCACAGATACGCAGTATTTT. It encodes CSVEFGLAARTDTQYF. V and J are TRBV29-1 and TRBJ2-3; TRBD2 aligns across 10 bases. The CDR3 runs 16 residues. The V and J ends lost 3 bases and 1 base, in that order; junction bases with no gene match: 7. CDR1 and CDR2 (germline): SQVTM, ANQGSEA.

This chain uses TRBV7-8 with TRBJ2-7, with D perhaps TRBD1 (6 bases). The CDR3 has 14 amino acids. CDR1 SGHVS and CDR2 FQNEAQ come from the germline V gene. Trimming pared 5 bases from V and 3 bases from J, leaving 14 bases between. CDR3 protein: CASSPTRTDYEQYF. The CDR3 DNA follows: TGTGCCAGCAGCCCAACCAGGACAGACTACGAGCAGTACTTC.

This clone has only one observation. This chain links TRBV7-9 with TRBJ2-7; 10 bases are a match to TRBD2. The germline V gene has CDR1 SEHNR and CDR2 FQNEAQ (reference sequence). This CDR3 spans 15 amino acids. V gave up 4 bases and J gave up 3 bases; unmatched junction bases: 6. Here the CDR3 reads CASSSRTSGSYEQYF. CDR3 bases: TGTGCCAGCAGCTCTAGGACTAGCGGAAGCTACGAGCAGTACTTC.

The chain recombines TRBV2 with TRBJ2-7, with 9 bases fitting TRBD1. The V and J ends lost 6 bases and 7 bases, in that order; junction bases with no gene match: 4. The CDR3 loop spans 12 amino acids. Germline V gene sequence: CDR1 SNHLY, CDR2 FYNNEI. CDR3 nucleotides: TGTGCCAGCAGACAGGGGGCAGGGGAGCAGTACTTC. Amino acid sequence: CASRQGAGEQYF.

V and J are TRBV24-1 and TRBJ2-3; D unclear. V was trimmed by 5 bases and J by 4 bases, leaving 9 bases between them. CDR1 is KGHDR, CDR2 SFDVKD, per germline. The CDR3 length is 13 residues. In DNA, the CDR3 is TGTGCCACCAGTGGAGGTAGCCCAGATACGCAGTATTTT. This gives the protein CATSGGSPDTQYF.

The chain links TRBV7-3 to TRBJ2-2; D is undetermined. Per germline, CDR1 SGHTA and CDR2 FQGTGA. The V end lost 4 bases, the J end lost 3 bases, and 12 bases lay between the germline ends. CDR3 size: 15 residues. For the CDR3, the DNA is TGTGCCAGCAGCTCTAACCCCCCTGACACCGGGGAGCTGTTTTTT. Translating gives CASSSNPPDTGELFF.

The chain is built from TRBV27 and TRBJ2-3, with TRBD2 identical over 8 bases. The CDR3 sequence is 14 residues long. V dropped 8 bases and J dropped 3; count of bases not matched to a gene: 7. CDR1 and CDR2 (germline): MNHEY, SMNVEV (reference sequence). CDR3 amino acids: CASRSGKTTDTQYF. The CDR3 bases are TGTGCCAGCCGTAGCGGGAAGACAACAGATACGCAGTATTTT.

To note about this clone: Mismatch with germline at one junction end may stem from a read error. Within the sample, other DNA sequences also encode this same CDR3. The chain is built from TRBV7-7 and TRBJ2-7, with a tentative D call TRBD1 (6 bases). The germline CDR1 and CDR2 sequences are SSHAT and FNYEAQ (reference sequence). The CDR3 is made up of 17 amino acids. The CDR3 DNA follows: TGTGCTAGCAGCTTATACCCGACAGGACACCATACCTACGAGCAGTACTTC. Its translation: CASSLYPTGHHTYEQYF.

This rearrangement joins TRBV19 to TRBJ2-2, with D possibly matching TRBD1 (6 bases). This CDR3 has 16 residues. Germline V CDR1 and CDR2: LNHDA, SQIVND (reference sequence). Trimming removed 3 bases at V and 3 bases at J, with 14 bases between. The CDR3: CASSIPGQGYTGELFF. The CDR3 DNA follows: TGTGCCAGTAGTATCCCGGGGCAGGGGTACACCGGGGAGCTGTTTTTT.

The chain employs TRBV4-2 and TRBJ1-1, with 7 bases lining up with TRBD1. Germline assignment: CDR1 LGHNA and CDR2 YNFKEQ. Trimming took 0 bases from V and 4 from J; bases not matched to a gene: 5. This CDR3 spans 15 amino acids. The CDR3 DNA follows: TGTGCCAGCAGCCAAGATTCCAGGGGGGCCACTGAAGCTTTCTTT. Amino acid sequence: CASSQDSRGATEAFF.

This sequence joins TRBV7-9 and TRBJ2-7; D may be TRBD1 or TRBD2 (7 bases each). With 7 bases removed from V and 5 bases from J, the gap between germline ends came to 18 bases. Germline lookup yields CDR1 SEHNR and CDR2 FQNEAQ (reference sequence). The CDR3 extends over 14 amino acids. This chain's CDR3 is CASTRGGNANEQYF. The CDR3 bases are TGTGCCAGCACCAGGGGGGGAAATGCCAACGAGCAGTACTTC.

V is TRBV29-1 and J is TRBJ1-2; D is uncertain. V was clipped by 3 bases and J by 8 bases, with 10 bases between them. Germline loops: CDR1 SQVTM, CDR2 ANQGSEA. This CDR3 has 11 amino acids. The CDR3 bases are TGCAGCGTTGACAGGACTGGGGGCTACACCTTC. Translated: CSVDRTGGYTF.

J is TRBJ2-5 and V is TRBV6-5; D unresolved. V was pared by 6 bases and J by 4 bases, with 6 bases between. CDR1 is MNHEY, CDR2 SVGAGI, per germline. This CDR3 region has 11 residues. For the CDR3, the DNA is TGTGCCAGCAGCCGTTTAGAGACCCAGTACTTC. Translating it yields CASSRLETQYF.

This chain connects TRBV7-9 to TRBJ2-3; 9 positions match TRBD1. Germline V gene lookup returns CDR1 SEHNR and CDR2 FQNEAQ (reference sequence). V was pared by 3 bases and J by 5 bases, with 6 bases of the junction left unmatched. CDR3 size: 15 residues. The CDR3 DNA sequence: TGTGCCAGCAGCTTTTGGACAGGGGCGAGAGATACGCAGTATTTT. Translated: CASSFWTGARDTQYF.

This sequence joins TRBV5-4 and TRBJ2-5; 10 nucleotides agree with TRBD1. This CDR3 contains 15 residues. Germline V CDR1 and CDR2: SGHNT, YYREEE (reference sequence). After removal of 4 bases from V and 5 bases from J, the junction contained 8 bases not matched to a gene. Written as DNA, the CDR3 is TGTGCCAGCAGCCCTTCGACAGGGGGCGGGGAGACCCAGTACTTC. This sequence encodes CASSPSTGGGETQYF.

The CDR3 region is CASSFHLGTSGTREQFF. The CDR3 DNA follows: TGTGCCAGCAGTTTTCATCTCGGGACTAGCGGGACCAGGGAGCAGTTCTTC. V gene TRBV28 combines with J gene TRBJ2-1; TRBD2 aligns across 13 bases. CDR3 length: 17 residues. Germline V gives CDR1 MDHEN, CDR2 SYDVKM. The V and J ends lost 3 bases and 10 bases, in that order; junction bases with no gene match: 12.

This clone has more than one count but fewer than ten. This sequence joins TRBV27 and TRBJ2-1, with TRBD2 identical over 8 bases. The trim removed 2 bases at V and 8 bases at J, leaving 11 bases unmatched. CDR3 length: 16 residues. Germline V gives CDR1 MNHEY, CDR2 SMNVEV (reference sequence). The CDR3: CASSLRRAGGYDEQFF. CDR3 bases: TGTGCCAGCAGTTTACGACGCGCGGGAGGTTATGATGAGCAGTTCTTC.

The chain is built from TRBV9 and TRBJ2-5, with 7 bases lining up with TRBD1. Germline CDR1 reads SGDLS; CDR2 reads YYNGEE. This CDR3 is built from 16 residues. Trimming took 4 bases from V and 5 from J; bases not matched to a gene: 14. CDR3 coding DNA: TGTGCCAGCAGCCCCGTAGCCGACAGGGTTTTGGAGACCCAGTACTTC. This sequence encodes CASSPVADRVLETQYF.

The CDR3 here is CASSSLGTGDEKLFF. CDR3 in DNA: TGTGCCAGCAGCTCCCTCGGGACAGGGGACGAAAAACTGTTTTTT. V usage is TRBV5-5 and J usage is TRBJ1-4, with 10 bases aligning to TRBD1. This CDR3 region has 15 residues. Per the germline V gene, CDR1 is SGHKS and CDR2 is YYEKEE (reference sequence). The junction had 7 bases not matched to a gene; V was cut back by 3 bases and J by 8 bases.

CDR3 nucleotides: TGCGCCAGCAGCCAAGTTTGGTGGCCCCCAGGGTATGAGAATGAGCAGTTCTTC. Amino acids: CASSQVWWPPGYENEQFF. The genes are TRBV4-3 and TRBJ2-1; the D gene is possibly TRBD1 (5 bases). Germline assignment: CDR1 LGHNA and CDR2 YSLEER. The ends were cut back, 1 base at V and 7 bases at J, with 23 bases in the middle. The CDR3 covers 18 residues.

This chain joins TRBV5-1 and TRBJ2-2; no clear D. The V gene lost 0 bases and the J gene lost 10 bases, with 16 bases spanning the gap. Per the germline V gene, CDR1 is SGHRS and CDR2 is YFSETQ. CDR3 length: 15 amino acids. CDR3 region: CASSLEPTSAVELFF. DNA for the CDR3: TGCGCCAGCAGCTTGGAGCCTACGAGTGCTGTGGAGCTGTTTTTT.

This clone appeared a single time. The gene calls are TRBV19 and TRBJ2-1, with no clear D. Deletions cut 5 bases from V and 6 bases from J, with 5 bases between. Per the germline V gene, CDR1 is LNHDA and CDR2 is SQIVND (reference sequence). The CDR3 consists of 11 residues. The CDR3 here is CASSAANEQFF. The CDR3 nucleotides are TGTGCCAGTAGTGCGGCCAATGAGCAGTTCTTC.

The chain employs TRBV20-1 and TRBJ2-1, with 7 bases identical to TRBD2. V lost 4 bases, J lost 8 bases, and 2 bases stayed unmatched. Looked up from germline, CDR1 is DFQATT and CDR2 is SNEGSKA (reference sequence). The CDR3 is 11 residues long. CDR3 region: CSATSGHEQFF. The CDR3 region has the DNA TGCAGTGCTACTAGCGGCCATGAGCAGTTCTTC.

The gene calls are TRBV5-1 and TRBJ2-1; 7 bases are shared with TRBD2. With 0 bases clipped from V and 6 bases from J, the junction kept 6 bases outside the gene matches. CDR3 size: 15 residues. The germline gives CDR1 SGHRS, CDR2 YFSETQ. The CDR3, as DNA: TGCGCCAGCAGCTTGGGGCGGGAGTTACCCAATGAGCAGTTCTTC. Translation gives CASSLGRELPNEQFF.

This clone was seen only once. The chain uses TRBV7-8 and TRBJ2-5; 9 bases match TRBD2. The CDR3 extends over 20 amino acids. Germline V gene sequence: CDR1 SGHVS, CDR2 FQNEAQ. Unmatched junction bases numbered 16, after V lost 1 base and J lost 1 base. The CDR3 loop reads CASSLVASGISSAAQETQYF. The CDR3 nucleotides read TGTGCCAGCAGCTTAGTCGCTAGCGGGATAAGTTCGGCCGCCCAAGAGACCCAGTACTTC.